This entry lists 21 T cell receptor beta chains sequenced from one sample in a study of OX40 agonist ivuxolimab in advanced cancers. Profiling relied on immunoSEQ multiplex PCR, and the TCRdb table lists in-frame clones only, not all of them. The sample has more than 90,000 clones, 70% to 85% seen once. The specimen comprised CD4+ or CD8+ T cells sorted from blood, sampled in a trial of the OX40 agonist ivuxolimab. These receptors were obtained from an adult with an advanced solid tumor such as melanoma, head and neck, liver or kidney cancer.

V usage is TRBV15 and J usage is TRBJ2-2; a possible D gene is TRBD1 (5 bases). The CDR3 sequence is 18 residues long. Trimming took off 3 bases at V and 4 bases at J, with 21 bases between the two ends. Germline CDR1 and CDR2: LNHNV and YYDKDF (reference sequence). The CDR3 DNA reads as TGTGCCACCAGCAGCTCCCCCGGTGGCTTGGGGCCCACCGGGGAGCTGTTTTTT. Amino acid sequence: CATSSSPGGLGPTGELFF.

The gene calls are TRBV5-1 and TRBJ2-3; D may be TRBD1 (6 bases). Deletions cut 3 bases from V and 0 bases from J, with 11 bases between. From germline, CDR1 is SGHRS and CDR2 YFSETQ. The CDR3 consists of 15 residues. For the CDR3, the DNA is TGCGCCAGCAGCTCAAATGGACAGAGCACAGATACGCAGTATTTT. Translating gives CASSSNGQSTDTQYF.

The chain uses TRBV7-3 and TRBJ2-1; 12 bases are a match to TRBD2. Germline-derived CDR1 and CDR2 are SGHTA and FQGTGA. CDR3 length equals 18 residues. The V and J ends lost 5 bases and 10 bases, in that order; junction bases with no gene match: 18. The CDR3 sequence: CASSPTTSGGRLYKEQFF. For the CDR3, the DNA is TGTGCCAGCAGCCCAACGACTAGCGGGGGAAGACTGTATAAGGAGCAGTTCTTC.

For the CDR3, the DNA is TGTGCCAGCAGCCCAAGAGTTTCCACTGAAGCTTTCTTT. Translated, it gives CASSPRVSTEAFF. This chain joins TRBV11-2 and TRBJ1-1; D gene unclear. V lost 5 bases, J lost 4 bases, and 11 bases lay in between. Germline CDR1 SGHAT, CDR2 FQNNGV. The CDR3 sequence is 13 residues long.

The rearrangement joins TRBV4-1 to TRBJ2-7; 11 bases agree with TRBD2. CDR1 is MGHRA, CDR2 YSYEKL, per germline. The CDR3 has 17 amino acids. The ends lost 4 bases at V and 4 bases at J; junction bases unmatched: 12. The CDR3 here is CASSLESPGTSGYEQYF. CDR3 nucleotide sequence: TGCGCCAGCAGCCTCGAGAGCCCTGGGACTAGCGGATACGAGCAGTACTTC.

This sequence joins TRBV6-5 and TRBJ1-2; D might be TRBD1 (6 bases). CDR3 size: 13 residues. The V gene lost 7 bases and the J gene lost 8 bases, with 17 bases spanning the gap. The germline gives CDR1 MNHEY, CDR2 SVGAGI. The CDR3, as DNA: TGTGCCAGCAACGACCGGAGAGGGGGAGGCTACACCTTC. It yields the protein CASNDRRGGGYTF.

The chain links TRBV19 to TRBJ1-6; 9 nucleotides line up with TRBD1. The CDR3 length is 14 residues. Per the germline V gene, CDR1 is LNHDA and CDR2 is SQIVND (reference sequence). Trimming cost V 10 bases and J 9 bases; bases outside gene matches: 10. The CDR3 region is CATKSGTGPSPLHF. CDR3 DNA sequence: TGTGCCACCAAATCCGGGACAGGGCCTTCACCCCTCCACTTT.

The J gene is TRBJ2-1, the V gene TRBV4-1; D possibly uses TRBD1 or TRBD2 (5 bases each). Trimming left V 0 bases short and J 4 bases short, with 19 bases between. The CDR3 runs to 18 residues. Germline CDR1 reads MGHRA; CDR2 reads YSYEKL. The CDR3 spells CASSQDPQGRGLYNEQFF. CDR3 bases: TGCGCCAGCAGCCAAGATCCGCAGGGTCGGGGTCTTTACAATGAGCAGTTCTTC.

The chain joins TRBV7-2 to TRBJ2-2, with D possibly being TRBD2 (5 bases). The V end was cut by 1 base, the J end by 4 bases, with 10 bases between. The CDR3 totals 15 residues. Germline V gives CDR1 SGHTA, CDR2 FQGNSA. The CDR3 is CASSLDLASTGELFF. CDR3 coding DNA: TGTGCCAGCAGCTTAGACCTAGCTTCCACCGGGGAGCTGTTTTTT. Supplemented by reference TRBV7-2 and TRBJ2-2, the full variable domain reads GAGVSQSPSNKVTEKGKDVELRCDPISGHTALYWYRQSLGQGLEFLIYFQGNSAPDKSGLPSDRFSAERTGGSVSTLTIQRTQQEDSAVYLCASSLDLASTGELFFGEGSRLTVL.

The CDR3 DNA reads as TGTGCCAGCAGCTCTGGTCGCGGGGGGCAAGAGACCCAGTACTTC. The encoded protein is CASSSGRGGQETQYF. V gene TRBV7-9 combines with J gene TRBJ2-5; 8 nucleotides match TRBD2. The CDR3 runs 15 residues. Looked up from germline, CDR1 is SEHNR and CDR2 is FQNEAQ (reference sequence). J was trimmed by 2 bases and V by 4 bases; bases with no gene match: 6.

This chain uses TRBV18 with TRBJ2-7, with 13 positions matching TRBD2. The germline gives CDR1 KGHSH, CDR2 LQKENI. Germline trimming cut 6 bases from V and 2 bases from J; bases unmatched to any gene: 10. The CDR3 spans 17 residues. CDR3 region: CASSPPGLAGRPYEQYF. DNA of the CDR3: TGTGCCAGCTCTCCGCCGGGACTAGCGGGACGACCCTACGAGCAGTACTTC.

CDR3 nucleotides: TGCGCCAGCAGCCATGAGCTCTACAATGAGCAGTTCTTC. This encodes CASSHELYNEQFF. The chain combines TRBV4-3 with TRBJ2-1; D is uncertain. This CDR3 is built from 13 residues. V lost 3 bases, J lost 3 bases, and 6 bases lay in between. CDR1 is LGHNA and CDR2 is YSLEER in the germline V gene.

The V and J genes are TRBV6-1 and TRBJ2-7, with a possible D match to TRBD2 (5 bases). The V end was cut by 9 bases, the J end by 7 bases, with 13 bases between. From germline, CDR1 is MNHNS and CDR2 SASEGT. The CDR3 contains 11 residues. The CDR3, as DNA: TGTGCCAGTCATAAAACGGGAGAGCAGTACTTC. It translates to CASHKTGEQYF.

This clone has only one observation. The CDR3 bases are TGTGCCAGCAGTTTAGCGGGGCCGAACACCGGGGAGCTGTTTTTT. Translated, it gives CASSLAGPNTGELFF. The rearrangement links TRBV6-5 to TRBJ2-2; 8 nucleotides align to TRBD2. V was pared by 4 bases and J by 0 bases, with 1 base of the junction left unmatched. Germline V lookup: CDR1 MNHEY, CDR2 SVGAGI. The CDR3 contains 15 residues.

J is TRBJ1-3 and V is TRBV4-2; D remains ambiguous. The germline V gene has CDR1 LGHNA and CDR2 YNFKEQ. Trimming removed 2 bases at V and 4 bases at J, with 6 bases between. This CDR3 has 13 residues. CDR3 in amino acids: CASSQNGGNTIYF. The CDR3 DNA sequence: TGTGCCAGCAGCCAAAACGGGGGAAACACCATATATTTT.

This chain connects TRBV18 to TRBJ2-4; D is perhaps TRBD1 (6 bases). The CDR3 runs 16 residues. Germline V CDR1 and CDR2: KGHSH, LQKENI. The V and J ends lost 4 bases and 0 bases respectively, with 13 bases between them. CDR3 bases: TGTGCCAGCTCACGGGACACTTTAGTAGCCAAAAACATTCAGTACTTC. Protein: CASSRDTLVAKNIQYF.

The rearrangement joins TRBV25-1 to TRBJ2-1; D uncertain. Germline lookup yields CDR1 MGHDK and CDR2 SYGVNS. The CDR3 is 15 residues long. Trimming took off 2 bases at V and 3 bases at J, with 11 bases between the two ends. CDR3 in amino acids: CASSEAKAGYNEQFF. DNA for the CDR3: TGTGCCAGCAGTGAAGCTAAGGCCGGCTACAATGAGCAGTTCTTC. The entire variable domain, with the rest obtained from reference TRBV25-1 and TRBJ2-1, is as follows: EADIYQTPRYLVIGTGKKITLECSQTMGHDKMYWYQQDPGMELHLIHYSYGVNSTEKGDLSSESTVSRIRTEHFPLTLESARPSHTSQYLCASSEAKAGYNEQFFGPGTRLTVL.

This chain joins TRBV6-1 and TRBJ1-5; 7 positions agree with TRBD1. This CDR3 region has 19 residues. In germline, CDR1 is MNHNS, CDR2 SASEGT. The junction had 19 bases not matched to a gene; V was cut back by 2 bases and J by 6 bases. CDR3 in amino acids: CASSEFESGGGLLRQPQHF. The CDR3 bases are TGTGCCAGCAGTGAATTTGAGTCAGGGGGAGGGTTATTACGTCAGCCCCAGCATTTT.

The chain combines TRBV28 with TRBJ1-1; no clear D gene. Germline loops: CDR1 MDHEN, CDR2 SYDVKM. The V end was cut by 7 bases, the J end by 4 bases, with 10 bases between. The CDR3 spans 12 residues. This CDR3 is CASTRRGTEAFF. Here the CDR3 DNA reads TGTGCCAGCACCCGGCGGGGCACTGAAGCTTTCTTT.

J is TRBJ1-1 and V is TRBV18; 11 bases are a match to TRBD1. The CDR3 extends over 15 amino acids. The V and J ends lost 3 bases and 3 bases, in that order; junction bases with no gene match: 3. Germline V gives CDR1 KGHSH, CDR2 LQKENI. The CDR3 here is CASSPRTGGYTEAFF. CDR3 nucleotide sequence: TGTGCCAGCTCACCTCGGACAGGGGGCTACACTGAAGCTTTCTTT.

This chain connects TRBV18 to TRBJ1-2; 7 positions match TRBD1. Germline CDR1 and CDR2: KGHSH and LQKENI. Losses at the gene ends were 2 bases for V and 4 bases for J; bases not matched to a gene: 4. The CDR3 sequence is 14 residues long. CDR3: CASSPGTDLYGYTF. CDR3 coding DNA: TGTGCCAGCTCACCAGGGACAGACCTCTATGGCTACACCTTC.